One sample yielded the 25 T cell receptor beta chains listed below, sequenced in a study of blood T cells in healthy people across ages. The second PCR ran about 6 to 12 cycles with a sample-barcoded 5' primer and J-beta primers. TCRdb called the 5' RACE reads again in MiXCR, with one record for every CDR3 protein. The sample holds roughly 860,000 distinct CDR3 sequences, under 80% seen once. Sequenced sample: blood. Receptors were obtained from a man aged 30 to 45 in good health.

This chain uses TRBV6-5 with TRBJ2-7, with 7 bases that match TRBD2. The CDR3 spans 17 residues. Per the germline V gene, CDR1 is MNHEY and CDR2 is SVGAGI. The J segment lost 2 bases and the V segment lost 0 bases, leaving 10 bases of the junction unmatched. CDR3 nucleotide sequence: TGTGCCAGCAGTTACTCTTTGGCGGGGGACCTTGCCTACGAGCAGTACTTC. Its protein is CASSYSLAGDLAYEQYF.

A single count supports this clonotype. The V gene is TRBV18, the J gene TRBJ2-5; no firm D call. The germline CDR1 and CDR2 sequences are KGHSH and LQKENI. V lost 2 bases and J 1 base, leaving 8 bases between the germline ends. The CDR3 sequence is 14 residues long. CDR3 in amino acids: CASSPYTAQETQYF. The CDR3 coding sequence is TGTGCCAGCTCACCATATACAGCCCAAGAGACCCAGTACTTC.

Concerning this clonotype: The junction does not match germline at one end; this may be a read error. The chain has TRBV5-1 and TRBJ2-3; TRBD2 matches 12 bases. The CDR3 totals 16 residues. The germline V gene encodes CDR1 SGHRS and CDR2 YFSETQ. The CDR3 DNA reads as TGCACCAGCAGCTCCCTAGCGGGGGGGCAGAAAGATACGCAGTATTTT. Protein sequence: CTSSSLAGGQKDTQYF.

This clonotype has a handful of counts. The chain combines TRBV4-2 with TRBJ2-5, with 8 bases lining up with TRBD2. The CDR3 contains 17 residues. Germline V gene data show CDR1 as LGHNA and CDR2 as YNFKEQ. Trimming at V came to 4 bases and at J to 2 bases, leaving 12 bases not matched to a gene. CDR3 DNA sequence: TGTGCCAGCAGCCTCACCCGAGGCGGGGGGCCTCAAGAGACCCAGTACTTC. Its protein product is CASSLTRGGGPQETQYF.

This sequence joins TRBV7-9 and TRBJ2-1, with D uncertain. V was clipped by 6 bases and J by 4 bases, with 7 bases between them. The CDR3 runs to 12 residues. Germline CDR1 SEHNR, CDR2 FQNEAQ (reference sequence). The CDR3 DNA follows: TGTGCCAGCAGGAACCGATACAATGAGCAGTTCTTC. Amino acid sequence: CASRNRYNEQFF.

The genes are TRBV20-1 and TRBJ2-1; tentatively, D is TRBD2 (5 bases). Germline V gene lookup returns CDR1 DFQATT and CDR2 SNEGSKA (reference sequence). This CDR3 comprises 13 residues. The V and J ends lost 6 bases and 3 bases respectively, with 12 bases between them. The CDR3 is CSARDGIYNEQFF. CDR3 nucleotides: TGCAGTGCACGGGATGGTATCTACAATGAGCAGTTCTTC.

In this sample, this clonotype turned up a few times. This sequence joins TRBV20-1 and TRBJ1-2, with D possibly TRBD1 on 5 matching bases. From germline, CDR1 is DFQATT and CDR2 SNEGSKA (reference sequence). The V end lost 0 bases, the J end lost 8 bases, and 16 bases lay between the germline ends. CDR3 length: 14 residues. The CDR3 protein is CSARDPRGTRGYTF. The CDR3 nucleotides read TGCAGTGCTAGAGATCCGCGCGGGACTAGGGGCTACACCTTC.

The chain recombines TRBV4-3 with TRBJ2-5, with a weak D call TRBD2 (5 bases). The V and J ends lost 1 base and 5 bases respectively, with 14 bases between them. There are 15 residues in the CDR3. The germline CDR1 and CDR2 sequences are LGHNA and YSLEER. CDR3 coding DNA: TGCGCCAGCAGCCAAGGACGGGGAGTTGGGGAGACCCAGTACTTC. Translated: CASSQGRGVGETQYF.

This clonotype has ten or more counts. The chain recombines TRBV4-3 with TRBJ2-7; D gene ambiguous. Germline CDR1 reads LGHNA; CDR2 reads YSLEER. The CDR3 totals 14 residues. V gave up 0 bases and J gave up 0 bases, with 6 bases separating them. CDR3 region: CASSQDRDSYEQYF. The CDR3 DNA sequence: TGCGCCAGCAGCCAAGATAGGGACTCCTACGAGCAGTACTTC.

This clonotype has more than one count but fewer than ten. The CDR3 sequence: CASSSPGAYNSPLHF. The CDR3 nucleotides read TGTGCCAGCAGTTCTCCAGGGGCCTATAATTCACCCCTCCACTTT. The chain is built from TRBV12-3 or TRBV12-4 and TRBJ1-6; a possible D gene is TRBD1 (6 bases). The CDR3 sequence is 15 residues long. The V and J ends lost 4 bases and 2 bases respectively, with 9 bases between them.

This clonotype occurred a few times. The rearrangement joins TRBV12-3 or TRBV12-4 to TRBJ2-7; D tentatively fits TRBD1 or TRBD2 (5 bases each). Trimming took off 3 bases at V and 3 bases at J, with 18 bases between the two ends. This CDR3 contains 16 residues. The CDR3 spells CASSFPWGRENYEQYF. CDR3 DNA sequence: TGTGCCAGCAGTTTTCCGTGGGGCAGGGAGAACTACGAGCAGTACTTC.

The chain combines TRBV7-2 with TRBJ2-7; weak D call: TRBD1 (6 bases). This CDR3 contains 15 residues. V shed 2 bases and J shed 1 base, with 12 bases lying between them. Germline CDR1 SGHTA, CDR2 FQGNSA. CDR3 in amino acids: CASSLPQGVSYEQYF. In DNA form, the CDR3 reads TGTGCCAGCAGCTTACCACAGGGAGTTTCCTACGAGCAGTACTTC.

The CDR3 coding sequence is TGTGCCATCAGTCCCCAGACAGACTACGAGCAGTACTTC. This translates into CAISPQTDYEQYF. This rearrangement joins TRBV10-3 to TRBJ2-7, with a possible D match to TRBD1 (5 bases). CDR1 is ENHRY and CDR2 is SYGVKD in the germline V gene. V was pared by 5 bases and J by 3 bases, with 11 bases between. The CDR3 covers 13 residues.

The CDR3 DNA is TGTGCCATCAGTGAGTCCGAGATTGGGACCCAGTACTTC. Its translation is CAISESEIGTQYF. The chain has TRBV10-3 and TRBJ2-7; D is uncertain. The last part of the DNA fits TRBJ2-5 better; the J call may be wrong. The germline V gene has CDR1 ENHRY and CDR2 SYGVKD. This CDR3 is 13 amino acids long.

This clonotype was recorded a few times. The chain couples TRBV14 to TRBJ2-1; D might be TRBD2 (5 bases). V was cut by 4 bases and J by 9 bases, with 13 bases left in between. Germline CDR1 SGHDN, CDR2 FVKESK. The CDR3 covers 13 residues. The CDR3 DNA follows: TGTGCCAGCAGCCCCACTAGGGTTGCTGAGCAGTTCTTC. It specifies CASSPTRVAEQFF.

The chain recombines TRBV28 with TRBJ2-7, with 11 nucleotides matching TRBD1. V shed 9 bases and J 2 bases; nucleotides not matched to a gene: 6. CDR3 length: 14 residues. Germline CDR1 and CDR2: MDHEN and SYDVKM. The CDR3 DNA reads TGTGCCAGTCTCGGGACAGGGGGTACCTACGAGCAGTACTTC. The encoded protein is CASLGTGGTYEQYF.

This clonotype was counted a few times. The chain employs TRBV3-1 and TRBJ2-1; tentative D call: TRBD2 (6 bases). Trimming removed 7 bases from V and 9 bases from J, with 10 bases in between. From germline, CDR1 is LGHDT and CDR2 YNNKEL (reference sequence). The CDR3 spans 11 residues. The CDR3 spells CASILGGEQFF. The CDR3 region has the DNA TGTGCCAGCATTCTCGGGGGTGAGCAGTTCTTC.

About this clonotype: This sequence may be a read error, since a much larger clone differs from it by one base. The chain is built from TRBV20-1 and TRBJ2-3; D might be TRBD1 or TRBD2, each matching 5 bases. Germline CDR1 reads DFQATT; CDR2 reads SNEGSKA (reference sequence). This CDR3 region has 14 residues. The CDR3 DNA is TGCAGTGCTGGAGATCTGGGGGTAGTAGACACGCAGTATTTT. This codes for CSAGDLGVVDTQYF.

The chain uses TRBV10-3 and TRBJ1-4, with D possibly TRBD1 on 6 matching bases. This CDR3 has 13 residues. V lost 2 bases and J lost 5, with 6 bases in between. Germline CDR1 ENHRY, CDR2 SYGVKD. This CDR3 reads CAISETGNEKLFF. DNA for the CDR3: TGTGCCATCAGTGAGACAGGGAATGAAAAACTGTTTTTT.

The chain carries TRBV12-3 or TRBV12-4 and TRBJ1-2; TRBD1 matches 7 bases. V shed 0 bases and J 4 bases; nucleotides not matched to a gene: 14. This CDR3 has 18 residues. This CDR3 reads CASSLAQYRGLLGYGYTF. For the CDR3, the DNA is TGTGCCAGCAGTTTAGCGCAGTATAGGGGGCTTCTCGGCTATGGCTACACCTTC.

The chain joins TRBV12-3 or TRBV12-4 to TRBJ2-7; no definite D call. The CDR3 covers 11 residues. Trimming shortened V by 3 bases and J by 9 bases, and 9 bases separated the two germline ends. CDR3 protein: CASSFGSRQYF. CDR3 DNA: TGTGCCAGCAGTTTCGGTTCGAGGCAGTACTTC.

The CDR3 coding sequence is TGTGCCAGCAGAGGGGGACAGGGGGTTTACAATGAGCAGTTCTTC. It codes for CASRGGQGVYNEQFF. The chain is built from TRBV28 and TRBJ2-1, with TRBD1 matching 11 bases. CDR3 size: 15 residues. V was pared by 6 bases and J by 4 bases, with 5 bases of the junction left unmatched. The germline V gene encodes CDR1 MDHEN and CDR2 SYDVKM. The complete variable domain, with remaining parts taken from reference TRBV28 and TRBJ2-1, reads DVKVTQSSRYLVKRTGEKVFLECVQDMDHENMFWYRQDPGLGLRLIYFSYDVKMKEKGDIPEGYSVSREKKERFSLILESASTNQTSMYLCASRGGQGVYNEQFFGPGTRLTVL.

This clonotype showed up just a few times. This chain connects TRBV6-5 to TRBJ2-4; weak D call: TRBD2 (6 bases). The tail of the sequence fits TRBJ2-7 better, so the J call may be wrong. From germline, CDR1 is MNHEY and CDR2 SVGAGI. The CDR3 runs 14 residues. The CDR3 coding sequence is TGTGCCAGCAGTTTGGGAGGCCCCGGATACGAGCAGTACTTC. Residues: CASSLGGPGYEQYF.

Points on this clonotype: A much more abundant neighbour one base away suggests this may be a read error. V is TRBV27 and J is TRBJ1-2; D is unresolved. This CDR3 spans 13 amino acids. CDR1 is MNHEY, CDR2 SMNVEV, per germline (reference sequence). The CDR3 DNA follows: TGTGCCGGCAGTTTAGCGGTAAACTATGGCTACACCTTC. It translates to CAGSLAVNYGYTF.

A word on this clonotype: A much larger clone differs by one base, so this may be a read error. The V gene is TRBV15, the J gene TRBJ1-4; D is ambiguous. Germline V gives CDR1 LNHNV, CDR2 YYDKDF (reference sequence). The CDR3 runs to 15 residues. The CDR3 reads CAASRPGIEQEKLFF. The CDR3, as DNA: TGTGCCGCCAGCAGACCGGGAATCGAGCAAGAAAAACTGTTTTTT.